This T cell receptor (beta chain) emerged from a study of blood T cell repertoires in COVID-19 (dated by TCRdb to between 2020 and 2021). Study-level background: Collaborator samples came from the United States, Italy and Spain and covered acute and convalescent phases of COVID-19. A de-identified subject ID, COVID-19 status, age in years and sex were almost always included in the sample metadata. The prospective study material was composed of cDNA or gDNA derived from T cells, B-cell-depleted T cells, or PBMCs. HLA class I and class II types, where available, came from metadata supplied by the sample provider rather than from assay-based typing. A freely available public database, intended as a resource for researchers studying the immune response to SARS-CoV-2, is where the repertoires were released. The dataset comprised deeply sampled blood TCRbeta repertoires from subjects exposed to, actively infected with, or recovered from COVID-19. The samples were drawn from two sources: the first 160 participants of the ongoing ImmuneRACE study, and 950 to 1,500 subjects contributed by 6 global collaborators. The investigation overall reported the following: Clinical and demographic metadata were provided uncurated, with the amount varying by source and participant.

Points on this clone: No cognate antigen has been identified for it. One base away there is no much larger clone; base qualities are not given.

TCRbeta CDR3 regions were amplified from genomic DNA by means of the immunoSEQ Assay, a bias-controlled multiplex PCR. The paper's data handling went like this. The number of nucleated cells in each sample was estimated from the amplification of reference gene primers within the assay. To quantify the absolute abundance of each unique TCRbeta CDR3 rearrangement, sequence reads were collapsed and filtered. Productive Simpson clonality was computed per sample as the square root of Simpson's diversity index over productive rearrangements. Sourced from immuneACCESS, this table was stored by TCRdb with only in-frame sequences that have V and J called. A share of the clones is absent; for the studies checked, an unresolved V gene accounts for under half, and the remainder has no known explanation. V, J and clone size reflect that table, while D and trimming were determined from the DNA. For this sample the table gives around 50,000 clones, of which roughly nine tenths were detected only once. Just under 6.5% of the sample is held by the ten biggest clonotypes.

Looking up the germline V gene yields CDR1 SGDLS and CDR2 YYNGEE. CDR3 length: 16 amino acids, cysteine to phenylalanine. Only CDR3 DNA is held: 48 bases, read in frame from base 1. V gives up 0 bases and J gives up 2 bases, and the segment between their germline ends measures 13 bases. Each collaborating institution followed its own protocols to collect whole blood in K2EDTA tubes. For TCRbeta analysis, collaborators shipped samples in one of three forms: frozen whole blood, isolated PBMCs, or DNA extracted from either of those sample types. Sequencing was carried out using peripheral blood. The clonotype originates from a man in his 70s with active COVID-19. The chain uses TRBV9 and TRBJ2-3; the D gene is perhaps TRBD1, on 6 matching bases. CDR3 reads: CASSVGAGDFTDTQYF. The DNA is TGTGCCAGCAGCGTAGGGGCAGGGGATTTCACAGATACGCAGTATTTT.